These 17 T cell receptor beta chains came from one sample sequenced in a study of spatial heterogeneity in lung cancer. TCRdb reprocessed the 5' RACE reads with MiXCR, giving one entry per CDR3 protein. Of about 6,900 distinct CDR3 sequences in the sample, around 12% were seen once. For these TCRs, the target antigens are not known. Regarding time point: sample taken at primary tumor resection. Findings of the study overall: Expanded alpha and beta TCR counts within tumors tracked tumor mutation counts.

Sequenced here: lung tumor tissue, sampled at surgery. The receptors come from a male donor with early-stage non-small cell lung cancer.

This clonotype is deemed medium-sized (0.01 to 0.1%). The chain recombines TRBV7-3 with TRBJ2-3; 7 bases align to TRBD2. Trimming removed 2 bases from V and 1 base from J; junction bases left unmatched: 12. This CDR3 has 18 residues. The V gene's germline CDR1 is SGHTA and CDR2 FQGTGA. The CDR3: CASSLGRGDPSGTDTQYF. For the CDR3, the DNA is TGTGCCAGCAGCTTAGGGAGGGGTGACCCTAGCGGCACAGATACGCAGTATTTT.

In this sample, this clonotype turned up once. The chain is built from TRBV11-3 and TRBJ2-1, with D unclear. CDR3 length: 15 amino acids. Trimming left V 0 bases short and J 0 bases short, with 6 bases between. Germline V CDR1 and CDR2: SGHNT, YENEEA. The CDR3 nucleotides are TGTGCCAGCAGCTTAGAGGCGAGCTCCTACAATGAGCAGTTCTTC. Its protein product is CASSLEASSYNEQFF.

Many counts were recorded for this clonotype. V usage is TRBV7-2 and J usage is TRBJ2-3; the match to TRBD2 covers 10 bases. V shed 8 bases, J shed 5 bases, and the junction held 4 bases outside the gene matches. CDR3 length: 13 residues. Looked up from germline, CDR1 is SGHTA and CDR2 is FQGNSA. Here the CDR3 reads CASSSGRGDTQYF. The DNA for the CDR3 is TGTGCCAGCTCTAGCGGGAGAGGAGATACGCAGTATTTT.

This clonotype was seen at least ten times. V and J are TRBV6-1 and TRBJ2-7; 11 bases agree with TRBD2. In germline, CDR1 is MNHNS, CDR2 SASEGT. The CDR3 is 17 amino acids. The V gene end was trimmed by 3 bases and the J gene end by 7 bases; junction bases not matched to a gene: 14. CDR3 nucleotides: TGTGCCAGCAGTGAGCTGGTAGCGGGAGGGCCTGTGTCAGAGCAGTACTTC. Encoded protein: CASSELVAGGPVSEQYF.

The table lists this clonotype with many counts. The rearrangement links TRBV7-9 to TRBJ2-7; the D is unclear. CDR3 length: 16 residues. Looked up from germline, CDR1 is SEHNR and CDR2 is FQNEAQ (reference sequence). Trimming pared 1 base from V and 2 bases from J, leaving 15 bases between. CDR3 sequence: CASSLESAARPYEQYF. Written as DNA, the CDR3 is TGTGCCAGCAGCTTAGAATCGGCAGCCCGACCCTACGAGCAGTACTTC.

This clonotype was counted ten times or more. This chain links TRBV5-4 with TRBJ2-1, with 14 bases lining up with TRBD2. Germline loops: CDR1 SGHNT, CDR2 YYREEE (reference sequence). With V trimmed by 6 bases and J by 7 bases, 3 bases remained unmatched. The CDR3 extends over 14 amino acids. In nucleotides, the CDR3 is TGTGCCAGCACCGGGACTAGCGGGAGAAATGAGCAGTTCTTC. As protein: CASTGTSGRNEQFF.

CDR3 loop: CASRTGLAGGGDTQYF. Here the CDR3 DNA reads TGCGCCAGCAGAACCGGACTAGCGGGAGGAGGAGATACGCAGTATTTT. This chain joins TRBV23-1 and TRBJ2-3; 14 bases agree with TRBD2. TRBV23-1 qualifies as an ORF whose function is uncertain. The CDR3 extends over 16 amino acids. The ends lost 6 bases at V and 5 bases at J; junction bases unmatched: 7.

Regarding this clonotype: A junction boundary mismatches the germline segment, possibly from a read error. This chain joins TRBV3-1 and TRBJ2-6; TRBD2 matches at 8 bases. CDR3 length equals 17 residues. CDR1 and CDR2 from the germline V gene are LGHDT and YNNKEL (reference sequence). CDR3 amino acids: CASSQEAGARGANVLPF. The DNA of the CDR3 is TGTGCCAGCAGCCAAGAAGCGGGGGCGAGAGGGGCCAACGTCCTGCCTTTC.

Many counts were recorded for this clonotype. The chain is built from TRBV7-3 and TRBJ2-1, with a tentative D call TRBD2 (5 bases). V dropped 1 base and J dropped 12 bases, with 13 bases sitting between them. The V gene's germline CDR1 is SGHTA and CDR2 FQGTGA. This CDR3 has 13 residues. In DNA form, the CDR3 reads TGTGCCAGCAGCTTAAATATGGATCGGGGGCAGTTCTTC. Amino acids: CASSLNMDRGQFF.

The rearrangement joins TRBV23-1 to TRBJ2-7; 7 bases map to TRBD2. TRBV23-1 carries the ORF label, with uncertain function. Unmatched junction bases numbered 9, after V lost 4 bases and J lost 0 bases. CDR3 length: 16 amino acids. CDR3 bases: TGCGCCAGCAGTCTCCATCGGGAGGAGAGCTCCTACGAGCAGTACTTC. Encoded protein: CASSLHREESSYEQYF.

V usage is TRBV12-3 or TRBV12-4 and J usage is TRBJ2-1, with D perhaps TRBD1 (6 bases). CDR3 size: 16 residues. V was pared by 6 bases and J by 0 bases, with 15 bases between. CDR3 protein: CASSPTGPSSYNEQFF. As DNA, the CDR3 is TGTGCCAGCAGCCCGACAGGTCCCAGCTCCTACAATGAGCAGTTCTTC.

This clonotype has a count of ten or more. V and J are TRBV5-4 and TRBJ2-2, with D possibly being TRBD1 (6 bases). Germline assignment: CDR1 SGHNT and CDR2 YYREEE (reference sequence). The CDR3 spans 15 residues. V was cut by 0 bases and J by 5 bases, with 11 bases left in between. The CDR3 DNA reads TGTGCCAGCAGCTTGGGGACAGCCCTGACCGGGGAGCTGTTTTTT. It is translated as CASSLGTALTGELFF. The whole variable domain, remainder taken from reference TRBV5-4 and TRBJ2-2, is ETGVTQSPTHLIKTRGQQVTLRCSSQSGHNTVSWYQQALGQGPQFIFQYYREEENGRGNFPPRFSGLQFPNYSSELNVNALELDDSALYLCASSLGTALTGELFFGEGSRLTVL.

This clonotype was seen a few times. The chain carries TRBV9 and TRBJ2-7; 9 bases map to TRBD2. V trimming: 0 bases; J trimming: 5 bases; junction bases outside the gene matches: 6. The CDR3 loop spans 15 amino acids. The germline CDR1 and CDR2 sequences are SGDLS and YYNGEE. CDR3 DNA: TGTGCCAGCAGCGTAGTTGGTAGCGGGAGAGACGAGCAGTACTTC. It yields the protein CASSVVGSGRDEQYF. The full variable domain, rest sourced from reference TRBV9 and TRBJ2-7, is DSGVTQTPKHLITATGQRVTLRCSPRSGDLSVYWYQQSLDQGLQFLIQYYNGEERAKGNILERFSAQQFPDLHSELNLSSLELGDSALYFCASSVVGSGRDEQYFGPGTRLTVT.

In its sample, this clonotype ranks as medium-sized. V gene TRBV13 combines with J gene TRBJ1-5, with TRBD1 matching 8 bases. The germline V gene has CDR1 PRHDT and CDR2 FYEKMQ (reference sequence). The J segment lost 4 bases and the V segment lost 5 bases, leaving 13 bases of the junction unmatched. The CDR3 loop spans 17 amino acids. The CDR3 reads CASSLRTGRTRNQPQHF. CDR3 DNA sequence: TGTGCCAGCAGCCTCCGGACAGGGAGGACCCGAAATCAGCCCCAGCATTTT.

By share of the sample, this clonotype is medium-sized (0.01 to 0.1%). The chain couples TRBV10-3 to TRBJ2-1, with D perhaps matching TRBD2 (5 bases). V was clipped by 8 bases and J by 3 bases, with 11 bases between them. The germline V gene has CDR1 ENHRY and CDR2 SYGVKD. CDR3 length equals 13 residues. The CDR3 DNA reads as TGTGCCATCTGGGAGCCCGACTACAATGAGCAGTTCTTC. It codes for CAIWEPDYNEQFF.

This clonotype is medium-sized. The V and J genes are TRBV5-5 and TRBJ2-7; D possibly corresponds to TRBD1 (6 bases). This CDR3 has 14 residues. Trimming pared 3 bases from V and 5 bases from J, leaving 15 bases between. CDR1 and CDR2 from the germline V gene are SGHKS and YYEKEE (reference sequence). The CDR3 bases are TGTGCCAGCAGCTCAATCCAGGGGTTCAACGAGCAGTACTTC. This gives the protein CASSSIQGFNEQYF.

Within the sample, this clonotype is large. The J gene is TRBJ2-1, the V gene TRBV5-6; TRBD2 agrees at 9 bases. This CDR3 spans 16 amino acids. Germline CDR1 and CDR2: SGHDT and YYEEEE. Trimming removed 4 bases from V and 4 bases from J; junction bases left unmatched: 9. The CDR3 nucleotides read TGTGCCAGCAGCCGGGCTTGGACTAGCGAATACAATGAGCAGTTCTTC. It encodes CASSRAWTSEYNEQFF.